These 5 T cell receptor beta chains originate from one sample sequenced in a study of T cells in Graves' hyperthyroidism and ophthalmopathy. From RNA transcripts, TCR beta CDR3 regions were amplified. A first-round RT-PCR of the TCR CDR3 used the HTBI primer set. TCRdb reanalysed the multiplex PCR reads using MiXCR and keeps one entry per CDR3 protein. The sample shows hundreds of thousands of distinct CDR3 sequences, about 45% of them seen only once. The sequenced sample consisted of peripheral blood or thyroid tissue (not recorded which). Source of these receptors: a woman aged 18-35 years with Graves' hyperthyroidism.

In this sample, this clonotype turned up many times. This rearrangement joins TRBV15 to TRBJ1-3; D gene uncertain. CDR1 and CDR2 (germline): LNHNV, YYDKDF (reference sequence). Trimming shortened V by 5 bases and J by 0 bases, and 14 bases separated the two germline ends. The CDR3 consists of 16 residues. The CDR3 here is CATSGPIFSSGNTIYF. The CDR3 DNA follows: TGTGCCACCAGCGGACCCATATTCAGCTCTGGAAACACCATATATTTT.

The chain is built from TRBV2 and TRBJ1-4; 7 bases map to TRBD1. Germline V gives CDR1 SNHLY, CDR2 FYNNEI. The CDR3 runs 12 residues. This CDR3 reads CATVAGGRELFF. CDR3 in DNA: TGTGCGACTGTCGCAGGGGGACGGGAACTGTTTTTT.

The gene calls are TRBV2 and TRBJ1-5; TRBD1 is a possible D gene (5 bases). V lost 6 bases and J lost 2, with 14 bases in between. The CDR3 is 15 amino acids. Germline V CDR1 and CDR2: SNHLY, FYNNEI. The CDR3 is CASSLESTGNQPQHF. CDR3 bases: TGTGCCAGCAGCTTAGAGTCGACAGGCAATCAGCCCCAGCATTTT.

In this sample, this clonotype turned up once. Likely a read error: the CDR3 ends without its conserved phenylalanine or tryptophan. CDR3 DNA: TGTGCCATCAGTGAACCGGGACAAACGAACACTGAAGCTTTCCTT. Residues: CAISEPGQTNTEAFL. V usage is TRBV10-3 and J usage is TRBJ1-1, with D possibly matching TRBD1 (6 bases). The CDR3 extends over 15 amino acids. Germline CDR1 is ENHRY and CDR2 is SYGVKD. The ends were cut back, 3 bases at V and 1 base at J, with 12 bases in the middle.

This clonotype was detected only a few times. The chain is built from TRBV24-1 and TRBJ2-7, with D tentatively TRBD1 (6 bases). Germline CDR1 is KGHDR and CDR2 is SFDVKD. Trimming took 0 bases from V and 6 from J, leaving 14 bases between them. This CDR3 comprises 15 residues. DNA for the CDR3: TGTGCCACCAGTGATTTGACGAGGGGGTGTGTCGAGCAGTACTTC. The encoded protein is CATSDLTRGCVEQYF.